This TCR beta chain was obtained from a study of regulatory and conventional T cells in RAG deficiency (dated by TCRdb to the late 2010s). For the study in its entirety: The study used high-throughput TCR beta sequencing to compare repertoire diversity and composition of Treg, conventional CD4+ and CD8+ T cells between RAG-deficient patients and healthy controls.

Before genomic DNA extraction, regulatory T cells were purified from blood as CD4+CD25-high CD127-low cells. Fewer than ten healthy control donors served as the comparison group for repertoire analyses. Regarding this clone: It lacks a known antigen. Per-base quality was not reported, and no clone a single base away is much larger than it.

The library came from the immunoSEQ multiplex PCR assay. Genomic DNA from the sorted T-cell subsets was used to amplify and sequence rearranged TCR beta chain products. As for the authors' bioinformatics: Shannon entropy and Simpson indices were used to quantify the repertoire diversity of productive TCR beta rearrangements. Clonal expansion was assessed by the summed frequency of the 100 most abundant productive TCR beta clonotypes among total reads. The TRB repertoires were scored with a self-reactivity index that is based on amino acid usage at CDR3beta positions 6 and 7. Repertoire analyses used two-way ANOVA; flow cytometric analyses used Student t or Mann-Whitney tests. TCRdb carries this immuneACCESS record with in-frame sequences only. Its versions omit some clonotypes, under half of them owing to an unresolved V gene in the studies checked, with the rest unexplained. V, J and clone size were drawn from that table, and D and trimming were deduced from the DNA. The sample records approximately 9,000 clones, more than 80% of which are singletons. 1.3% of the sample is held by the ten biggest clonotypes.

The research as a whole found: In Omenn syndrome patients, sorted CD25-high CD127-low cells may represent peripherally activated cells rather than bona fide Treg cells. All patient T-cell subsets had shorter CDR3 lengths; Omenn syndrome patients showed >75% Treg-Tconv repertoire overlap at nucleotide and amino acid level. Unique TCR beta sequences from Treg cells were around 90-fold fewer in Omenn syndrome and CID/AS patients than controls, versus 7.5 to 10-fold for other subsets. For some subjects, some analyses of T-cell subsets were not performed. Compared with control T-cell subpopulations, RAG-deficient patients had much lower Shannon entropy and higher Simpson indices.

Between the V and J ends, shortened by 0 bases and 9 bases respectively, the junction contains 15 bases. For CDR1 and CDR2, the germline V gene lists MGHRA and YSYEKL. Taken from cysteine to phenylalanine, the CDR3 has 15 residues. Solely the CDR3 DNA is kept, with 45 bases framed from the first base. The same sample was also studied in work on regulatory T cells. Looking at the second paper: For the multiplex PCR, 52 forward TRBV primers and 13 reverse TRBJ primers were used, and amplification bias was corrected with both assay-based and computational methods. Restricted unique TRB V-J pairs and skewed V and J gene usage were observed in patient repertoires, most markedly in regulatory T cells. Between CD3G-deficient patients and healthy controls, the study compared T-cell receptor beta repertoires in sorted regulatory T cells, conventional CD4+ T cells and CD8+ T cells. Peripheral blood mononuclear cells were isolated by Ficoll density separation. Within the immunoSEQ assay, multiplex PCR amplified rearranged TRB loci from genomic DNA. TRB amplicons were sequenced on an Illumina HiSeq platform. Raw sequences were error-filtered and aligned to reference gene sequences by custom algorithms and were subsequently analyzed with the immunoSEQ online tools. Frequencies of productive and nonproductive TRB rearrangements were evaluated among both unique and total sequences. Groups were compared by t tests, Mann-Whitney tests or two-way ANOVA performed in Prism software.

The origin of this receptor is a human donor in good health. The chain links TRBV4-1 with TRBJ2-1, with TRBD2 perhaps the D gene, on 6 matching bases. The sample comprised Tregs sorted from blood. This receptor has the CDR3 CASSQEVLLEGEQFF. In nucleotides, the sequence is TGCGCCAGCAGCCAAGAGGTTCTTCTGGAGGGTGAGCAGTTCTTC.